The clone carrying this T cell receptor beta chain has more than one count but fewer than ten. What it binds is not known. The data derive from a study of T-cell reconstitution after alpha-beta-depleted transplantation in children. Trimming cost V 10 bases and J 5 bases; bases outside gene matches: 13. Germline assignment: CDR1 SEHNR and CDR2 FQNEAQ (reference sequence). The CDR3 totals 14 residues. Study-wide results and caveats: T cells produced anew were the main source of T-cell counts and diversity one year after transplant. The study reportedly traced alpha-beta T cells about two months after transplant to several hundred expanded graft clones.

Construction of the TCRbeta library involved unique molecular identifiers. TCRdb called the PCR reads again in MiXCR, with one record for every CDR3 protein. The sample includes 55,000 to 85,000 distinct CDR3 sequences, approximately 11% of them seen just once. Source: PBMCs, taken before TCRalphabeta/CD19-depleted stem cell transplant. The receptor was isolated from a boy aged 5-17 years with acute myeloid leukemia, due to receive a stem cell transplant. The chain couples TRBV7-9 to TRBJ2-7, with 8 bases fitting TRBD1. Here the CDR3 reads CATTTPGQGHEQYF. CDR3 coding DNA: TGTGCCACCACCACCCCAGGACAGGGCCACGAGCAGTACTTC.